This is a list of T cell receptor beta chains from one sample in a study of blood T cell repertoires in COVID-19. Some clones are missing from TCRdb's copy, which holds only in-frame ones; the method was immunoSEQ multiplex PCR. The table has about 300,000 clones, 80% to 90% seen once; the top ten hold nearly 6.5%. The source material was peripheral blood. The receptors derive from a man between 18 and 35 years old who had recovered from COVID-19. Both conserved end residues are part of each CDR3. A D gene is named only where the DNA matches it firmly. Part of the rows lack a size; the others show once, few, many or a class for expanded clones.

v_call	clone_size	cdr3_length	j_call	d_call	cdr3_aa	cdr3_nt
TRBV6-5	NA	14	TRBJ1-1	TRBD1	CASSGTGSNTEAFF	TGTGCCAGCAGCGGGACAGGGTCGAACACTGAAGCTTTCTTT
TRBV3-1/TRBV3-2	NA	13	TRBJ2-3	TRBD1	CASSGGRTDTQYF	TGTGCCAGCTCAGGGGGACGCACAGATACGCAGTATTTT
TRBV2	NA	18	TRBJ1-5	NA	CASSPSTGNRGINQPQHF	TGTGCCAGCAGTCCCTCCACAGGGAATCGAGGTATCAATCAGCCCCAGCATTTT
TRBV5-1	NA	15	TRBJ2-1	TRBD1	CASSFLTGGYNEQFF	TGCGCCAGCAGCTTTTTGACAGGGGGGTACAATGAGCAGTTCTTC
TRBV15	NA	17	TRBJ2-2	TRBD1	CATSRATGGVRTGELFF	TGTGCCACCAGCAGAGCAACAGGGGGCGTAAGGACCGGGGAGCTGTTTTTT
TRBV6-6	NA	13	TRBJ2-7	NA	CASSRDVTYEQYF	TGTGCCAGTTCAAGAGATGTAACCTACGAGCAGTACTTC
TRBV7-9	NA	14	TRBJ2-7	NA	CASSLGRGTDEQYF	TGTGCCAGCAGCTTAGGGCGGGGTACGGACGAGCAGTACTTC
TRBV5-8	NA	15	TRBJ2-4	NA	CASSLGTSQKNIQYF	TGTGCCAGCAGCTTGGGCACTAGCCAAAAAAACATTCAGTACTTC
TRBV2	few	14	TRBJ1-1	NA	CASRIFREVAEAFF	TGTGCCAGCAGGATCTTCAGGGAAGTCGCTGAAGCTTTCTTT
TRBV6-5	NA	15	TRBJ2-7	NA	CASSSPREGFGEQYF	TGTGCCAGCAGCTCTCCTCGGGAAGGTTTTGGCGAGCAGTACTTC
TRBV18	NA	15	TRBJ2-1	NA	CASSPREGGINEQFF	TGTGCCAGCTCACCACGGGAGGGGGGAATTAATGAGCAGTTCTTC
TRBV7-9	NA	14	TRBJ2-5	TRBD1	CASRDSRLQETQYF	TGTGCCAGCCGGGACAGCCGCCTCCAAGAGACCCAGTACTTC
TRBV7-3	NA	13	TRBJ2-5	NA	CASSFSPQETQYF	TGTGCCAGCAGCTTTAGTCCCCAAGAGACCCAGTACTTC
TRBV14	NA	16	TRBJ1-5	TRBD1	CASSRGQGEGNQPQHF	TGTGCCAGCAGCCGGGGACAGGGAGAAGGAAATCAGCCCCAGCATTTT
TRBV9	NA	15	TRBJ2-1	TRBD1	CASSVKGDSYNEQFF	TGTGCCAGCAGCGTAAAAGGGGACAGCTACAATGAGCAGTTCTTC
TRBV12-3/TRBV12-4	few	13	TRBJ1-1	NA	CASSLAGAQGTFF	TGTGCCAGCAGTTTAGCTGGAGCACAGGGAACTTTCTTT
TRBV9	NA	14	TRBJ2-7	NA	CASSVRAFSYEQYF	TGTGCCAGCAGCGTGAGGGCCTTCTCCTACGAGCAGTACTTC
TRBV9	once	15	TRBJ2-7	TRBD2	CASSVDSGVDYEQYF	TGTGCCAGCAGCGTAGATAGCGGGGTAGACTACGAGCAGTACTTC
TRBV3-1/TRBV3-2	few	18	TRBJ1-2	NA	CASSQDGLGANPPYGYTF	TGTGCCAGCAGCCAAGATGGTTTGGGGGCAAACCCCCCCTATGGCTACACCTTC
TRBV15	NA	12	TRBJ2-3	TRBD1	CATSGSGTGQYF	TGTGCCACCAGCGGCTCCGGGACAGGGCAGTATTTT
TRBV19	NA	13	TRBJ1-1	NA	CASRPGSRTEAFF	TGTGCCAGTAGGCCGGGGTCAAGGACTGAAGCTTTCTTT
TRBV9	NA	17	TRBJ1-2	TRBD1	CASSARGQGGTNYGHTF	TGTGCCAGCAGCGCCCGGGGACAGGGAGGGACTAACTATGGCCACACCTTC
TRBV24-1	NA	13	TRBJ2-1	NA	CATSGTVYNEQFF	TGTGCCACCAGTGGGACAGTTTACAATGAGCAGTTCTTC
TRBV27	once	14	TRBJ2-7	TRBD1	CASSLTGTAHEQYF	TGTGCCAGCAGTTTGACCGGGACAGCGCACGAGCAGTACTTC
TRBV5-1	NA	19	TRBJ2-1	TRBD1	CASSFYRSEGDRGYNEQFF	TGCGCCAGCAGCTTTTACCGGAGCGAGGGGGACAGGGGGTACAATGAGCAGTTCTTC
TRBV6-5	NA	15	TRBJ2-1	TRBD1	CASSYAGTGLNEQFF	TGTGCCAGCAGTTACGCAGGGACAGGGCTGAATGAGCAGTTCTTC
TRBV28	NA	15	TRBJ1-5	NA	CASSNRVASNQPQHF	TGTGCCAGCAGCAACAGGGTTGCCAGCAATCAGCCCCAGCATTTT
TRBV9	NA	20	TRBJ2-2	TRBD2	CASSVAQASGEVSSTGELFF	TGTGCCAGCAGCGTAGCTCAGGCCAGCGGGGAGGTCTCGAGCACCGGGGAGCTGTTTTTT
TRBV11-2	NA	14	TRBJ1-6	NA	CASSLTDEGSPLHF	TGTGCCAGCAGCTTAACGGATGAGGGCTCACCCCTCCACTTT
TRBV14	NA	16	TRBJ2-1	NA	CASSQTTDPIYNEQFF	TGTGCCAGCAGCCAAACGACAGACCCCATCTACAATGAGCAGTTCTTC
TRBV11-2	NA	14	TRBJ2-5	TRBD1	CASSRDRGEETQYF	TGTGCCAGCAGCCGGGACAGGGGGGAAGAGACCCAGTACTTC
TRBV7-2	once	14	TRBJ1-2	NA	CASSFDRQQNGYTF	TGTGCCAGCAGCTTTGATCGACAGCAGAATGGCTACACCTTC
TRBV24-1	NA	16	TRBJ2-1	NA	CATSDSGSVTYNEQFF	TGTGCCACCAGTGATTCGGGTAGCGTCACCTACAATGAGCAGTTCTTC
TRBV7-2	NA	14	TRBJ1-5	NA	CASSFTGRNQPQHF	TGTGCCAGCAGCTTCACCGGGAGGAATCAGCCCCAGCATTTT
TRBV14	NA	15	TRBJ2-5	TRBD1	CASSQGTGVEETQYF	TGTGCCAGCAGCCAAGGGACAGGGGTGGAAGAGACCCAGTACTTC
TRBV2	NA	14	TRBJ2-7	TRBD2	CASSGYGGGYEQYF	TGTGCCAGCAGTGGGTACGGGGGGGGGTACGAGCAGTACTTC
TRBV11-2	NA	13	TRBJ1-6	TRBD1	CASSLDRASPLHF	TGTGCCAGCAGCTTGGACAGGGCTTCACCCCTCCACTTT
TRBV5-5	once	16	TRBJ1-4	NA	CASSLGGLLSGEKLFF	TGTGCCAGCAGCTTGGGAGGGCTGTTAAGTGGCGAAAAACTGTTTTTT
TRBV27	NA	16	TRBJ1-6	NA	CASRLDRSSYNSPLHF	TGTGCCAGCCGATTAGACAGGAGCTCCTATAATTCACCCCTCCACTTT
TRBV19	NA	16	TRBJ2-1	TRBD2	CASSVGTRGLRNEQFF	TGTGCCAGTAGTGTTGGGACTAGAGGTCTTCGCAATGAGCAGTTCTTC
TRBV20-1	NA	14	TRBJ1-6	NA	CSASDPENNSPLHF	TGCAGTGCTAGTGACCCGGAGAATAATTCACCCCTCCACTTT
TRBV6-2/TRBV6-3	NA	18	TRBJ2-7	TRBD1	CASSYPKLTGPLLYEQYF	TGTGCCAGCAGTTACCCAAAACTGACAGGGCCTCTCCTCTACGAGCAGTACTTC
TRBV10-3	few	12	TRBJ1-1	TRBD1	CAIRTQGAEAFF	TGTGCCATCAGAACCCAGGGGGCTGAAGCTTTCTTT
TRBV4-1	NA	14	TRBJ1-4	NA	CASSQILTGEKLFF	TGCGCCAGCAGCCAGATCTTGACAGGAGAAAAACTGTTTTTT
TRBV10-3	NA	12	TRBJ1-1	NA	CAIRDPQGRAFF	TGTGCCATCAGAGACCCACAAGGGAGAGCTTTCTTT